This T cell receptor beta chain was captured by sequencing in a study of technical replicates of blood from a few donors. Sequenced by immunoSEQ multiplex PCR; TCRdb stores in-frame clones only, minus some. The sample yields around 60,000 clones, almost 95% seen once. Germline V gene data show CDR1 as MGHRA and CDR2 as YSYEKL. The CDR3 spans 15 residues. The ends lost 2 bases at V and 5 bases at J; junction bases unmatched: 6. The sequence came from a human donor in good health. Some clones in this sample may be carry-over from other donors' samples. This chain links TRBV4-1 with TRBJ1-5; 7 bases align to TRBD1. Sample: PBMCs. The CDR3 DNA is TGCGCCAGCAGCCAATTCGACAGGGAGGATCAGCCCCAGCATTTT. It yields the protein CASSQFDREDQPQHF.